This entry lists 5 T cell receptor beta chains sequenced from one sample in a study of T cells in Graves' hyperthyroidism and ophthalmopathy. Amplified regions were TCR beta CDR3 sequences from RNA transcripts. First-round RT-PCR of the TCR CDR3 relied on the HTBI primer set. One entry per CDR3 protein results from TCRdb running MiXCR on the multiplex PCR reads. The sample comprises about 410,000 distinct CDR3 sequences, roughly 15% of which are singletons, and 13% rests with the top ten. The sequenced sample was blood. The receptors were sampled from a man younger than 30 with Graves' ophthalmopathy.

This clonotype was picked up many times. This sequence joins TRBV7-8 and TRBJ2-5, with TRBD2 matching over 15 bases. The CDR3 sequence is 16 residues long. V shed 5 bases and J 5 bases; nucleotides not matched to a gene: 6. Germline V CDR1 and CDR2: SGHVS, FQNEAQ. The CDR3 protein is CASSTGGLAGGETQYF. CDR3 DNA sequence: TGTGCCAGCAGCACCGGAGGACTAGCGGGGGGGGAGACCCAGTACTTC. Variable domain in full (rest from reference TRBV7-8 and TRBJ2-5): GAGVSQSPRYKVAKRGQDVALRCDPISGHVSLFWYQQALGQGPEFLTYFQNEAQLDKSGLPSDRFFAERPEGSVSTLKIQRTQQEDSAVYLCASSTGGLAGGETQYFGPGTRLLVL.

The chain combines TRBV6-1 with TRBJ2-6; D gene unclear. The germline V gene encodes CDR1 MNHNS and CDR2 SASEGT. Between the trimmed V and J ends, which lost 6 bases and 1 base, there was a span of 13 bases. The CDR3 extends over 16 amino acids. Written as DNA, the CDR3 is TGTGCCAGCAGCAGTTACCCGCGGTCTGGGGCCAACGTCCTGACTTTC. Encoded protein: CASSSYPRSGANVLTF.

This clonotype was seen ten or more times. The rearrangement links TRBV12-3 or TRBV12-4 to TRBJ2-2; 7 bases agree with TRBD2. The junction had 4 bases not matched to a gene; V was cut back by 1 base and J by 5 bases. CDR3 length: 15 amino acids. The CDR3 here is CASSLVLAPTGELFF. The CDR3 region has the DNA TGTGCCAGCAGTTTAGTACTAGCGCCGACCGGGGAGCTGTTTTTT.

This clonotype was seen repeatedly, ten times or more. CDR3 loop: CASRIGTRDEQYF. For the CDR3, the DNA is TGTGCCAGCAGGATAGGGACCCGGGACGAGCAGTACTTC. The rearrangement joins TRBV28 to TRBJ2-7; TRBD1 or TRBD2 may be the D gene (5 bases each). The ends were cut back, 6 bases at V and 5 bases at J, with 14 bases in the middle. The CDR3 totals 13 residues. CDR1 and CDR2 from the germline V gene are MDHEN and SYDVKM.

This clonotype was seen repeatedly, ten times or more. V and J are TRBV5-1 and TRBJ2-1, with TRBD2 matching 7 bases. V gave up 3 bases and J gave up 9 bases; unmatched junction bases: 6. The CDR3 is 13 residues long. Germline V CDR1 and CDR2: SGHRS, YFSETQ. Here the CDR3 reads CASSWGGEGEQFF. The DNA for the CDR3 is TGCGCCAGCAGCTGGGGGGGGGAAGGTGAGCAGTTCTTC.